This TCR beta chain was observed in a study of blood T cell repertoires in COVID-19. Overall study context: PBMCs, B-cell-depleted T cells, or T cells provided the cDNA or gDNA that made up the material.

Measured with immunoSEQ multiplex PCR; TCRdb has only the in-frame clones, and not every one. The table includes about 310,000 clones, 80% to 90% detected once. The sequencing sample was made of peripheral blood. The receptor was derived from a man in his fifties with active or convalescent COVID-19.

The CDR3 nucleotides read TGCGCCAGCAGGGAAGGAGGAGGGGTGACTGAAGCTTTCTTT. Translated: CASREGGGVTEAFF. The V and J genes are TRBV5-1 and TRBJ1-1; possibly TRBD1 for D (5 bases). Trimming stripped 5 bases from V and 5 bases from J, with 16 bases between. This CDR3 is 14 amino acids long. Germline CDR1 and CDR2: SGHRS and YFSETQ. The whole variable domain, remainder taken from reference TRBV5-1 and TRBJ1-1, is KAGVTQTPRYLIKTRGQQVTLSCSPISGHRSVSWYQQTPGQGLQFLFEYFSETQRNKGNFPGRFSGRQFSNSRSEMNVSTLELGDSALYLCASREGGGVTEAFFGQGTRLTVV.